The 5 T cell receptor beta chains listed next were all sequenced from one sample in a study of tumor-infiltrating lymphocytes in localized non-small cell lung cancer. Sequencing was performed with immunoSEQ multiplex PCR; in TCRdb, only in-frame clones are kept and a portion is missing. In the table there are under 15,000 clones, 78% of which are singletons. The sequencing sample was made of lung tumor tissue. Receptors were obtained from a human donor with non-small cell lung cancer.

The genes are TRBV21-1 and TRBJ2-7. TRBV21-1 is a pseudogene segment. The CDR3 has 16 amino acids. The CDR3 DNA reads TGTGCCAGCAGCAAAGAGAGGACCGAGAGCTCCTACGAGCAGTACTTC. Amino acid sequence: CASSKERTESSYEQYF.

This clone is categorized as medium-sized. The rearrangement joins TRBV27 to TRBJ2-1; 14 nucleotides line up with TRBD2. With 5 bases clipped from V and 5 bases from J, the junction kept 8 bases outside the gene matches. CDR3 length: 17 amino acids. Germline loops: CDR1 MNHEY, CDR2 SMNVEV (reference sequence). The CDR3 is CASSAGTSGSFNNEQFF. The CDR3 bases are TGTGCCAGCAGTGCGGGGACTAGCGGGAGCTTTAACAATGAGCAGTTCTTC.

In its sample, this clone ranks as medium-sized. V usage is TRBV2 and J usage is TRBJ2-2; 7 bases line up with TRBD1. The J segment lost 0 bases and the V segment lost 8 bases, leaving 3 bases of the junction unmatched. The CDR3 has 14 amino acids. Germline lookup yields CDR1 SNHLY and CDR2 FYNNEI. For the CDR3, the DNA is TGTGCCAGCGGGGGACAGACGAACACCGGGGAGCTGTTTTTT. As protein: CASGGQTNTGELFF.

This clone was observed once. The chain recombines TRBV2 with TRBJ1-2; a possible D gene is TRBD1 (5 bases). Germline loops: CDR1 SNHLY, CDR2 FYNNEI. Trimming cost V 5 bases and J 4 bases, with 8 bases left between them. The CDR3 consists of 12 residues. CDR3 residues: CASSRQSYGYTF. The CDR3 DNA is TGTGCCAGCAGTCGACAGTCCTATGGCTACACCTTC.

This chain uses TRBV7-9 with TRBJ1-4; possible D gene TRBD1, 5 bases. Trimming removed 5 bases from V and 6 bases from J, with 13 bases in between. Germline values: CDR1 SEHNR, CDR2 FQNEAQ (reference sequence). The CDR3 extends over 14 amino acids. The DNA for the CDR3 is TGTGCCAGCAGCACGTGGGGGGGAGATGAAAAACTGTTTTTT. Residues: CASSTWGGDEKLFF.